One sample yielded the 26 T cell receptor beta chains listed below, sequenced in a study of shared clonotypes between healthy human individuals. CD45RO-negative cells were positively selected for CCR7, leaving out terminally differentiated effector memory CD45RA+ cells. The method was immunoSEQ multiplex PCR; TCRdb's version includes in-frame clones alone and lacks a portion of them. The data show millions of clones, roughly 91% seen once. The specimen sequenced was naive CD8+ T cells from PBMCs. The source is a man between 18 and 29 years old in good health. Some clones in this sample may be carry-over from other donors' samples.

The chain employs TRBV21-1 and TRBJ1-5; the table calls TRBD1, which could not be checked here. TRBV21-1 is assigned pseudogene status. This CDR3 region has 17 residues. For the CDR3, the DNA is TGTGCCAGCGGGGGGCAGGGGGCCCTCTATAGCAATCAGCCCCAGCATTTT. This codes for CASGGQGALYSNQPQHF.

The chain recombines TRBV19 with TRBJ1-2; possibly TRBD1 for D (6 bases). Germline CDR1 reads LNHDA; CDR2 reads SQIVND (reference sequence). The V gene lost 4 bases and the J gene lost 8 bases, with 8 bases spanning the gap. The CDR3 contains 11 residues. The CDR3 DNA is TGTGCCAGTAGTACAGGGGTCGGCTACACCTTC. Translated, it gives CASSTGVGYTF. Complete variable domain (other parts from reference TRBV19 and TRBJ1-2): DGGITQSPKYLFRKEGQNVTLSCEQNLNHDAMYWYRQDPGQGLRLIYYSQIVNDFQKGDIAEGYSVSREKKESFPLTVTSAQKNPTAFYLCASSTGVGYTFGSGTRLTVV.

The V call is TRBV7-9, the J call TRBJ2-7; D perhaps matches TRBD1 (6 bases). Between the trimmed V and J ends, which lost 7 bases and 3 bases, there was a span of 13 bases. Germline CDR1 SEHNR, CDR2 FQNEAQ (reference sequence). The CDR3 contains 13 residues. The CDR3 DNA sequence: TGTGCCAGCACCCACGGGACAATCTACGAGCAGTACTTC. It yields the protein CASTHGTIYEQYF.

This rearrangement joins TRBV27 to TRBJ2-7; the D gene is possibly TRBD2 (6 bases). Trimming removed 6 bases at V and 6 bases at J, with 24 bases between. The CDR3 is 16 residues long. Germline V gene lookup returns CDR1 MNHEY and CDR2 SMNVEV (reference sequence). The CDR3 loop is CASSPSRGEEVREQYF. The CDR3 DNA reads TGTGCCAGCAGCCCATCGAGAGGGGAGGAGGTACGCGAGCAGTACTTC.

V usage is TRBV7-9 and J usage is TRBJ2-1; a weak D match, TRBD2 (6 bases). Germline V CDR1 and CDR2: SEHNR, FQNEAQ (reference sequence). This CDR3 contains 17 residues. Trimming shortened V by 3 bases and J by 0 bases, and 15 bases separated the two germline ends. The CDR3 spells CASSFRTGASSYNEQFF. The CDR3 coding sequence is TGTGCCAGCAGCTTCCGGACGGGAGCAAGCTCCTACAATGAGCAGTTCTTC.

V is TRBV7-9 and J is TRBJ2-5; D call uncertain. The V end lost 8 bases, the J end lost 1 base, and 8 bases lay between the germline ends. Germline assignment: CDR1 SEHNR and CDR2 FQNEAQ (reference sequence). The CDR3 runs to 12 residues. This CDR3 reads CASVDIQETQYF. The CDR3 DNA is TGTGCCAGCGTAGACATCCAAGAGACCCAGTACTTC.

V and J are TRBV27 and TRBJ2-7; tentatively, D is TRBD1 (5 bases). Germline CDR1 MNHEY, CDR2 SMNVEV (reference sequence). Between the trimmed V and J ends, which lost 8 bases and 2 bases, there was a span of 16 bases. The CDR3 extends over 14 amino acids. As DNA, the CDR3 is TGTGCCAGCCGTACACAGGTGTCAGCCTACGAGCAGTACTTC. Residues: CASRTQVSAYEQYF.

The chain links TRBV28 to TRBJ2-3; no clear D gene. This CDR3 region has 13 residues. Germline V gene lookup returns CDR1 MDHEN and CDR2 SYDVKM. Trimming removed 3 bases at V and 5 bases at J, with 9 bases between. The CDR3 loop reads CASSFVGEDTQYF. CDR3 nucleotides: TGTGCCAGCAGTTTTGTCGGTGAAGATACGCAGTATTTT.

Comment on this clone: Other DNA sequences of this sample code for an identical CDR3. The rearrangement uses TRBV7-9 and TRBJ2-3; D not resolved. CDR1 is SEHNR and CDR2 is FQNEAQ in the germline V gene (reference sequence). The CDR3 totals 15 residues. V was cut by 1 base and J by 1 base, with 9 bases left in between. The CDR3 loop is CASSLVGQGTDTQYF. CDR3 in DNA: TGTGCCAGCAGCTTAGTGGGCCAGGGCACAGATACGCAGTATTTT.

The rearrangement joins TRBV5-1 to TRBJ2-2, with 9 positions matching TRBD2. The CDR3 runs 17 residues. The germline CDR1 and CDR2 sequences are SGHRS and YFSETQ. The J segment lost 4 bases and the V segment lost 3 bases, leaving 10 bases of the junction unmatched. CDR3 protein: CASSSLRREGPTGELFF. The CDR3, as DNA: TGCGCCAGCAGCTCCCTCCGGCGGGAGGGCCCCACCGGGGAGCTGTTTTTT. Using reference TRBV5-1 and TRBJ2-2 for the parts outside the CDR3, the full variable domain is KAGVTQTPRYLIKTRGQQVTLSCSPISGHRSVSWYQQTPGQGLQFLFEYFSETQRNKGNFPGRFSGRQFSNSRSEMNVSTLELGDSALYLCASSSLRREGPTGELFFGEGSRLTVL.

The CDR3 reads CASSTRLETGAPHDTQYF. For the CDR3, the DNA is TGTGCCAGCAGTACTCGACTCGAGACGGGAGCGCCCCATGATACGCAGTATTTT. The J gene is TRBJ2-3, the V gene TRBV27; possible D gene TRBD2, 6 bases. Looked up from germline, CDR1 is MNHEY and CDR2 is SMNVEV (reference sequence). This CDR3 spans 18 amino acids. V lost 5 bases, J lost 6 bases, and 27 bases lay in between.

The rearrangement joins TRBV18 to TRBJ2-1, with TRBD2 matching 9 bases. With V trimmed by 8 bases and J by 3 bases, 8 bases remained unmatched. There are 15 residues in the CDR3. Germline values: CDR1 KGHSH, CDR2 LQKENI. CDR3: CASLFLAGIYNEQFF. Written as DNA, the CDR3 is TGTGCCAGCCTATTTCTAGCGGGAATCTACAATGAGCAGTTCTTC.

V usage is TRBV9 and J usage is TRBJ1-2; tentatively, D is TRBD1 (5 bases). V was clipped by 1 base and J by 4 bases, with 14 bases between them. The CDR3 length is 15 residues. Germline V CDR1 and CDR2: SGDLS, YYNGEE. CDR3 nucleotides: TGTGCCAGCAGCGTAAGCCCTTCCGGGGCCTATGGCTACACCTTC. Protein product: CASSVSPSGAYGYTF.

CDR3 sequence (DNA): TGTGCCAGCAGCTTATGGCCTAGCGGGACAGTTGAAGCTCTGTTCTTC. Protein: CASSLWPSGTVEALFF. The chain couples TRBV11-2 to TRBJ2-1; 9 bases align to TRBD2. The CDR3 is 16 amino acids. Germline V gives CDR1 SGHAT, CDR2 FQNNGV. The V segment lost 2 bases and the J segment 15 bases; nucleotides outside the gene matches: 17.

Notes on this clone: This sample includes further DNA sequences coding for the same CDR3. This sequence joins TRBV11-2 and TRBJ2-7; D is unclear. V shed 1 base and J shed 2 bases, with 6 bases lying between them. CDR3 size: 13 residues. In germline, CDR1 is SGHAT, CDR2 FQNNGV. CDR3 loop: CASSLGHTYEQYF. DNA for the CDR3: TGTGCCAGCAGCTTAGGACATACCTACGAGCAGTACTTC.

The chain has TRBV7-6 and TRBJ2-1; no definite D call. This CDR3 spans 18 amino acids. V was trimmed by 4 bases and J by 4 bases, leaving 23 bases between them. The germline CDR1 and CDR2 sequences are SGHVS and FNYEAQ. CDR3 region: CASSSFRLTTYLYNEQFF. CDR3 in DNA: TGTGCCAGCAGCTCATTTCGCCTCACTACGTACTTGTACAATGAGCAGTTCTTC. The full variable domain, with the rest looked up from reference TRBV7-6 and TRBJ2-1, is GAGVSQSPRYKVTKRGQDVALRCDPISGHVSLYWYRQALGQGPEFLTYFNYEAQQDKSGLPNDRFSAERPEGSISTLTIQRTEQRDSAMYRCASSSFRLTTYLYNEQFFGPGTRLTVL.

This chain links TRBV7-9 with TRBJ2-1, with TRBD1 matching over 9 bases. Germline V lookup: CDR1 SEHNR, CDR2 FQNEAQ (reference sequence). The junction had 7 bases not matched to a gene; V was cut back by 5 bases and J by 2 bases. CDR3 length equals 16 residues. CDR3 in amino acids: CASSITGGWPYNEQFF. The DNA for the CDR3 is TGTGCCAGCAGCATAACAGGGGGCTGGCCCTACAATGAGCAGTTCTTC.

The J gene is TRBJ2-7, the V gene TRBV14, with TRBD1 as a possible D gene (5 bases). The CDR3 is 14 amino acids. V lost 1 base and J lost 2, with 9 bases in between. CDR1 and CDR2 from the germline V gene are SGHDN and FVKESK. The CDR3 bases are TGTGCCAGCAGCCAAGGGTGGGGCACCTACGAGCAGTACTTC. As protein: CASSQGWGTYEQYF. The whole variable domain, remainder taken from reference TRBV14 and TRBJ2-7, is EAGVTQFPSHSVIEKGQTVTLRCDPISGHDNLYWYRRVMGKEIKFLLHFVKESKQDESGMPNNRFLAERTGGTYSTLKVQPAELEDSGVYFCASSQGWGTYEQYFGPGTRLTVT.

This clone has a single count. This chain uses TRBV5-8 with TRBJ2-1, with D tentatively TRBD1 (7 bases). The CDR3 is 14 residues long. Germline V gives CDR1 SGHTS, CDR2 YDEGEE. V was clipped by 7 bases and J by 4 bases, with 15 bases between them. The CDR3 DNA reads as TGTGCCAGCGCAGGGGGGCCGAGTTACAATGAGCAGTTCTTC. It encodes CASAGGPSYNEQFF.

Regarding this clone: Other DNA sequences of this sample code for an identical CDR3. This rearrangement joins TRBV9 to TRBJ1-5; tentative D call: TRBD1 (6 bases). There are 13 residues in the CDR3. Germline V gives CDR1 SGDLS, CDR2 YYNGEE. V lost 4 bases to trimming and J lost 6 bases, with 11 bases between them. The CDR3 spells CASSPGGGQPQHF. CDR3 coding DNA: TGTGCCAGCAGCCCCGGGGGCGGTCAGCCCCAGCATTTT. The variable domain in full, completed from reference TRBV9 and TRBJ1-5, reads DSGVTQTPKHLITATGQRVTLRCSPRSGDLSVYWYQQSLDQGLQFLIQYYNGEERAKGNILERFSAQQFPDLHSELNLSSLELGDSALYFCASSPGGGQPQHFGDGTRLSIL.

This chain links TRBV19 with TRBJ1-1; D is unresolved. Germline V gene lookup returns CDR1 LNHDA and CDR2 SQIVND (reference sequence). This CDR3 is 14 amino acids long. Trimming took 5 bases from V and 8 from J, leaving 18 bases between them. The CDR3: CASSVGRAALEAFF. In DNA, the CDR3 is TGTGCCAGTAGTGTGGGTAGGGCGGCTCTGGAAGCTTTCTTT. The full variable domain, completed using reference TRBV19 and TRBJ1-1, is DGGITQSPKYLFRKEGQNVTLSCEQNLNHDAMYWYRQDPGQGLRLIYYSQIVNDFQKGDIAEGYSVSREKKESFPLTVTSAQKNPTAFYLCASSVGRAALEAFFGQGTRLTVV.

The chain combines TRBV19 with TRBJ2-2; TRBD1 matches at 12 bases. The germline gives CDR1 LNHDA, CDR2 SQIVND (reference sequence). The CDR3 runs 16 residues. The junction had 5 bases not matched to a gene; V was cut back by 5 bases and J by 4 bases. The CDR3 here is CASSPRDRGLTGELFF. CDR3 sequence (DNA): TGTGCCAGTAGTCCCCGGGACAGGGGGCTCACCGGGGAGCTGTTTTTT.

V usage is TRBV5-6 and J usage is TRBJ1-3; tentative D call: TRBD1 (6 bases). There are 16 residues in the CDR3. Trimming shortened V by 0 bases and J by 0 bases, and 10 bases separated the two germline ends. Germline V lookup: CDR1 SGHDT, CDR2 YYEEEE. CDR3 amino acids: CASSLAGTLSGNTIYF. In nucleotides, the CDR3 is TGTGCCAGCAGCTTGGCTGGGACACTCTCTGGAAACACCATATATTTT. The full variable domain, with the rest looked up from reference TRBV5-6 and TRBJ1-3, is DAGVTQSPTHLIKTRGQQVTLRCSPKSGHDTVSWYQQALGQGPQFIFQYYEEEERQRGNFPDRFSGHQFPNYSSELNVNALLLGDSALYLCASSLAGTLSGNTIYFGEGSWLTVV.

The V call is TRBV7-2, the J call TRBJ2-5; 9 nucleotides align to TRBD2. The germline CDR1 and CDR2 sequences are SGHTA and FQGNSA. This CDR3 has 19 residues. The J segment lost 3 bases and the V segment lost 11 bases, leaving 25 bases of the junction unmatched. CDR3 region: CAYPPEWREGVGIEETQYF. The DNA of the CDR3 is TGTGCCTACCCCCCCGAGTGGCGGGAGGGGGTCGGGATTGAAGAGACCCAGTACTTC.

A remark on this clone: Germline and junction disagree at one end, which may indicate a read error. V and J are TRBV6-5 and TRBJ2-7; 7 bases fit TRBD1. This CDR3 region has 11 residues. CDR1 is MNHEY and CDR2 is SVGAGI in the germline V gene. DNA of the CDR3: TGTGCCAGCAGTTTTCAGGGACAGTTCTTCTTC. It translates to CASSFQGQFFF.

The chain carries TRBV6-5 and TRBJ2-5, with D perhaps matching TRBD1 (6 bases). V was trimmed by 8 bases and J by 0 bases, leaving 13 bases between them. Germline V lookup: CDR1 MNHEY, CDR2 SVGAGI. This CDR3 spans 14 amino acids. This chain's CDR3 is CASGVWTDQETQYF. In DNA form, the CDR3 reads TGTGCCAGCGGGGTTTGGACAGACCAAGAGACCCAGTACTTC.